The clone carrying this TCR beta chain has just a few counts. Its target is not known. Primed by a sample-barcoded 5' primer and a J-beta primer mix, a second PCR proceeded for 7 to 11 cycles. A tag from a template-switch adaptor with 12 random nucleotides marked each cDNA molecule. From each sample, at least 2.5 million paired-end reads containing CDR3 were obtained. In TCRdb, the 5' RACE reads were re-called with MiXCR into one record per CDR3 protein. The sample consists of hundreds of thousands of distinct CDR3 sequences, around 34% of them appearing once. The CDR3 contains 14 residues. The V gene lost 2 bases and the J gene lost 5 bases, with 12 bases spanning the gap. CDR1 is DFQATT, CDR2 SNEGSKA, per germline (reference sequence). This specimen belongs to a study of blood T cells in healthy people across ages. Regarding the study as a whole: Diversity estimates from one million T cells were considered underestimates. Age advanced and TCR beta diversity per million T cells fell, roughly linearly.

The chain uses TRBV20-1 and TRBJ1-4; D perhaps matches TRBD1 (5 bases). Material: blood. This clonotype originated in a man in his late teens or twenties in good health. CDR3 in amino acids: CSARMWGRNEKLFF. The CDR3 bases are TGCAGTGCTAGAATGTGGGGGAGAAATGAAAAACTGTTTTTT.